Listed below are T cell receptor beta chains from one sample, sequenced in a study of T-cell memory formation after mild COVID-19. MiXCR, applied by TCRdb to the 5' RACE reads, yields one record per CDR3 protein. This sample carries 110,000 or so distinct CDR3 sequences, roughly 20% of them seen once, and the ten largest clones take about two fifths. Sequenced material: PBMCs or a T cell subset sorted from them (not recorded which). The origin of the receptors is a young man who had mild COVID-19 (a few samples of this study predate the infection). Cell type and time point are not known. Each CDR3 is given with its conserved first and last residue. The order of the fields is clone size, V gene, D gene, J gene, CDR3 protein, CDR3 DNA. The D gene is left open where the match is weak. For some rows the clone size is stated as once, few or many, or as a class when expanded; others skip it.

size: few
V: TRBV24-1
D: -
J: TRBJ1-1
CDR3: CATSDLVSDDTEAFF
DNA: TGTGCCACCAGTGATTTAGTCAGCGATGACACTGAAGCTTTCTTT

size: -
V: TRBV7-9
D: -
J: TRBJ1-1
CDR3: CASSPQLNTEAFF
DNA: TGTGCCAGCAGCCCACAGCTGAACACTGAAGCTTTCTTT

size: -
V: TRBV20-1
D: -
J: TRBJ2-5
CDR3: CSASILGDAETQYF
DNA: TGCAGTGCTAGTATCCTCGGGGATGCGGAGACCCAGTACTTC

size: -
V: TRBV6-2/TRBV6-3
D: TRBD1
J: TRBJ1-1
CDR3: CASSQRDRGHDTEAFF
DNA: TGTGCCAGTTCCCAACGGGACAGGGGGCATGACACTGAAGCTTTCTTT

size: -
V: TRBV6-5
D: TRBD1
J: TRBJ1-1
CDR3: CASSTGTGEPEAFF
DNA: TGTGCCAGCAGTACCGGGACAGGGGAACCTGAAGCTTTCTTT

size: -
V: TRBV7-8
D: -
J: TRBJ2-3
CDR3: CASSFGTLALGTDTQYF
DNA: TGTGCCAGCAGCTTTGGGACACTCGCCCTCGGCACAGATACGCAGTATTTT

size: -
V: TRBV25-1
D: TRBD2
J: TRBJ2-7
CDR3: CASSGGGWQGYEQYF
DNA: TGTGCCAGCAGTGGGGGGGGGTGGCAGGGCTACGAGCAGTACTTC

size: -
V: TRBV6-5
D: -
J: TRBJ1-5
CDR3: CASSSGPKLAQHF
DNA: TGTGCCAGCAGTTCAGGCCCCAAACTCGCCCAGCATTTT

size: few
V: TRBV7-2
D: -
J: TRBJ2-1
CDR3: CASSLAGWVNEQFF
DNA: TGTGCCAGCAGCTTAGCTGGGTGGGTTAATGAGCAGTTCTTC

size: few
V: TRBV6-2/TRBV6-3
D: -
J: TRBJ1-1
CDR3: CASSYAGVNTEAFF
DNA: TGTGCCAGCAGTTACGCGGGAGTGAACACTGAAGCTTTCTTT

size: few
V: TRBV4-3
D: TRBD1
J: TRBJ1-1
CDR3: CASSQGGTAFRGTEAFF
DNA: TGCGCCAGCAGCCAAGGGGGGACAGCCTTTCGGGGCACTGAAGCTTTCTTT

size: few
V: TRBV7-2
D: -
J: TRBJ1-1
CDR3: CASSLSAWGNTEAFF
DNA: TGTGCCAGCAGCTTATCGGCTTGGGGTAACACTGAAGCTTTCTTT